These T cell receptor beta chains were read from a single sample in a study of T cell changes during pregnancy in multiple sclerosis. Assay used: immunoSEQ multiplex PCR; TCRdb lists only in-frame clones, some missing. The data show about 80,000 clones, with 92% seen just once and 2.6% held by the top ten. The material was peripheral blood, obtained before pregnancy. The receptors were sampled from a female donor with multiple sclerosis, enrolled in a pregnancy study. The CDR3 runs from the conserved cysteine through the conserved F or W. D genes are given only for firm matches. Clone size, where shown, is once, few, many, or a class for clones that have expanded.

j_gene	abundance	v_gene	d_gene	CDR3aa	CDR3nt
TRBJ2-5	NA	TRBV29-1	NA	CSAGPGQGETQYF	TGCAGCGCGGGGCCAGGGCAGGGGGAGACCCAGTACTTC
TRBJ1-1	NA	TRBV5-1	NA	CASSRGTGQSGTEAFF	TGCGCCAGCAGCCGGGGAACAGGGCAGTCGGGCACTGAAGCTTTCTTT
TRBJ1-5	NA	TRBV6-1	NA	CASRPGAYQPQHF	TGTGCCAGCAGGCCTGGGGCATATCAGCCCCAGCATTTT
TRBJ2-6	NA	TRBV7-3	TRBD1	CASSLGTGWSGANVLTF	TGTGCCAGCAGCTTAGGGACAGGGTGGTCTGGGGCCAACGTCCTGACTTTC
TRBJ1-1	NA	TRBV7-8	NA	CASSLWATEAFF	TGTGCCAGCAGCTTATGGGCGACTGAAGCTTTCTTT
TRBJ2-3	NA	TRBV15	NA	CATSSIRGGTDTQYF	TGTGCCACCAGCAGCATCCGTGGGGGGACAGATACGCAGTATTTT
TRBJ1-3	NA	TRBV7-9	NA	CASSQTGSGNTIYF	TGTGCCAGCAGCCAGACAGGCTCTGGAAACACCATATATTTT
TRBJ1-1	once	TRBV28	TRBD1	CASSWEPGQGSSEAFF	TGTGCCAGCAGTTGGGAGCCGGGACAGGGTTCTTCTGAAGCTTTCTTT
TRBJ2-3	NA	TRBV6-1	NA	CASSVTGIIAPDTQYF	TGTGCCAGCAGTGTGACGGGGATCATTGCCCCAGATACGCAGTATTTT
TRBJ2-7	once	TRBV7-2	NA	CASSRGQGLREQYF	TGTGCCAGCAGCCGTGGACAGGGACTACGCGAGCAGTACTTC
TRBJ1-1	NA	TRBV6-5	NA	CASSYELAGKAFF	TGTGCCAGCAGTTACGAGTTGGCGGGAAAAGCTTTCTTT
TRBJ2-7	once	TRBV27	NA	CASSSRDTLSGQYF	TGTGCCAGCAGTTCCCGGGACACTCTTTCCGGGCAGTACTTC
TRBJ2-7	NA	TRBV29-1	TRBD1	CSVGDRVIYEQYF	TGCAGCGTTGGCGACAGGGTTATCTACGAGCAGTACTTC
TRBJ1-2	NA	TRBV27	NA	CASSLLAGRANYGYTF	TGTGCCAGCAGTTTACTGGCAGGGAGGGCTAACTATGGCTACACCTTC
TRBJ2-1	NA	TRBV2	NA	CASLPGWMGNEQFF	TGTGCCAGCCTCCCGGGGTGGATGGGCAATGAGCAGTTCTTC
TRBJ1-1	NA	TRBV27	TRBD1	CASSRGGQGAYTEAFF	TGTGCCAGCAGTCGAGGGGGACAGGGGGCTTACACTGAAGCTTTCTTT
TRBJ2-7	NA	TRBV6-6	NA	CASSGSSGGYEQYF	TGTGCCAGCAGTGGGAGCTCAGGGGGGTACGAGCAGTACTTC
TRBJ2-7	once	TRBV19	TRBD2	CASSIERTRTYYEQYF	TGTGCCAGTAGTATAGAGAGGACTAGGACCTACTACGAGCAGTACTTC
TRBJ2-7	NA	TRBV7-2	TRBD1	CASSSPGQGDEQYF	TGTGCCAGCAGCTCTCCGGGACAGGGTGACGAGCAGTACTTC
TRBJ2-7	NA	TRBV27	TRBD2	CASRILAGALEQYF	TGTGCCAGCAGGATACTAGCGGGAGCACTCGAGCAGTACTTC
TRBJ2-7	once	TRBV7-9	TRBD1	CASSLRGDPRGTGQNEQYF	TGTGCCAGCAGCTTACGTGGGGACCCGCGTGGGACAGGGCAAAACGAGCAGTACTTC
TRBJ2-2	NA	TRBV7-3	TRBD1	CASGTAGELFF	TGTGCCAGCGGGACAGCCGGGGAGCTGTTTTTT
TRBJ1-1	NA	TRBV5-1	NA	CASSPWGRNTEAFF	TGCGCCAGCAGCCCCTGGGGCCGGAACACTGAAGCTTTCTTT
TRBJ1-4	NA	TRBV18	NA	CASSPGNSETGEKLFF	TGTGCCAGCTCACCCGGCAACAGTGAAACTGGCGAAAAACTGTTTTTT